The 2 T cell receptor beta chains below all came from one sample that was sequenced in a study of cytomegalovirus exposure and HLA in healthy donors (dated by TCRdb to about 2017). The protocol used for the library was the immunoSEQ multiplex PCR assay. A mixture of 60 forward primers for TCR Vbeta segments and 13 reverse primers for TCR Jbeta segments was used in the multiplex PCR. Drawn from immuneACCESS, this table holds only the in-frame rearrangements with V and J called that TCRdb kept. Clones are partly lost; checked studies trace under half to an unresolved V gene and leave the rest unexplained. This sample's listing comprises around 51,000 clones. The ten most abundant clones make up about 25% of the sample. Sequenced input: PBMCs. These receptors all stem from a man aged 35 to 55 in good health and CMV-seropositive.

V and J are TRBV29-1 and TRBJ1-1; TRBD1 matches at 9 bases. The V and J ends lost 4 bases and 11 bases, in that order; junction bases with no gene match: 2. This CDR3 is 10 amino acids long. The V gene's germline CDR1 is SQVTM and CDR2 ANQGSEA. CDR3 sequence reads: CSVGTGVAFF. DNA for the CDR3: TGCAGCGTTGGGACAGGGGTTGCTTTCTTT.

The V call is TRBV7-6, the J call TRBJ2-5, with D possibly being TRBD1 (6 bases). The CDR3 covers 15 residues. Trimming stripped 2 bases from V and 1 base from J, with 11 bases between. The germline V gene encodes CDR1 SGHVS and CDR2 FNYEAQ. DNA for the CDR3: TGTGCCAGCAGCTTAACTCCAGGGGCCCAAGAGACCCAGTACTTC. Translation gives CASSLTPGAQETQYF.